A selection of T cell receptor beta chains follows, all from one sample in a study of OX40 agonist ivuxolimab in advanced cancers. Assay used: immunoSEQ multiplex PCR; TCRdb lists only in-frame clones, some missing. The data show roughly 58,000 clones, with approximately 86% seen just once and about 0.71% held by the top ten. The material was CD4+ or CD8+ T cells sorted from blood, obtained in a trial of the OX40 agonist ivuxolimab. These receptors were collected from an adult with an advanced solid tumor such as melanoma, head and neck, liver or kidney cancer. The CDR3 runs from the conserved cysteine through the conserved F or W. The order of the fields is D gene, J gene, V gene, clone size, CDR3 DNA, CDR3 protein. A D gene is named only where the DNA matches it firmly. Rows may omit the clone size; those that give it use once, few, many or a size class.

.,TRBJ2-6,TRBV5-1,.,TGCGCCAGCAGCTTGGAGGGGCCTGGGGCCAACGTCCTGACTTTC,CASSLEGPGANVLTF
TRBD1,TRBJ1-1,TRBV7-2,.,TGTGCCAGCAGCCCATTCTGGACAGGGACGAACACTGAAGCTTTCTTT,CASSPFWTGTNTEAFF
.,TRBJ2-2,TRBV7-9,.,TGTGCCAGCAGCTGGGGGGCGGACACCGGGGAGCTGTTTTTT,CASSWGADTGELFF
.,TRBJ2-2,TRBV11-3,.,TGTGCCAGCAGCTTAGGGTCCGGGGGGCGCACCGGGGAGCTGTTTTTT,CASSLGSGGRTGELFF
TRBD2,TRBJ2-1,TRBV4-2,.,TGTGCCAGCAGCCCGATACTAGCGGGAGGGGTTCGGCCGTTCTTC,CASSPILAGGVRPFF
.,TRBJ2-5,TRBV7-2,.,TGTGCCAGCAGCTTAGGAGTGGGGGTTGGGCAAGAGACCCAGTACTTC,CASSLGVGVGQETQYF
.,TRBJ2-5,TRBV7-2,.,TGTGCCAGCAGCTCCAATTTAGGGGACGGGGCAGAGACCCAGTACTTC,CASSSNLGDGAETQYF
TRBD1,TRBJ2-5,TRBV2,.,TGTGCCAGCAGTGAACCAGGGGGCCGAGAGACCCAGTACTTC,CASSEPGGRETQYF
.,TRBJ2-7,TRBV11-3,.,TGTGCCAGCAGCTCCCGCGGAGGCTACGAGCAGTACTTC,CASSSRGGYEQYF
TRBD2,TRBJ2-2,TRBV4-2,.,TGTGCCAGCAGCCAAGATAGAACTAGCGGGAGTAGCGGGGAGCTGTTTTTT,CASSQDRTSGSSGELFF
.,TRBJ2-3,TRBV7-2,.,TGTGCCAGCAGCTTAGGGCGGGCCCCCACAGATACGCAGTATTTT,CASSLGRAPTDTQYF
TRBD1,TRBJ1-5,TRBV6-6,.,TGTGCCAGCAGTCAAGGACAGGGGGGTCTTCAGCCCCAGCATTTT,CASSQGQGGLQPQHF
.,TRBJ1-1,TRBV7-9,.,TGTGCCAGCAGCTTAATCACTGAAGCTTTCTTT,CASSLITEAFF
.,TRBJ1-1,TRBV5-1,.,TGCGCCAGCAGCTATACTCCTACCTCGAGGACTGAAGCTTTCTTT,CASSYTPTSRTEAFF
.,TRBJ2-7,TRBV6-6,once,TGTGCCAGCACCTACTTGGCAGGTATCGAGCAGTACTTC,CASTYLAGIEQYF
TRBD1,TRBJ1-3,TRBV7-6,.,TGTGCCAGCAGCCCTAGAGGGGGACAGGGAAACTCTGGAAACACCATATATTTT,CASSPRGGQGNSGNTIYF
TRBD1,TRBJ2-5,TRBV5-4,.,TGTGCCAGCAGCAGGAAGGGACAGGGGGTCGAGACCCAGTACTTC,CASSRKGQGVETQYF
TRBD1,TRBJ2-7,TRBV11-1,once,TGTGCCAGCAGCTCCGACAGGACAGGGGGCTACGAGCAGTACTTC,CASSSDRTGGYEQYF
.,TRBJ2-2,TRBV11-3,.,TGTGCCAGTGGACAGCCAAACACCGGGGAGCTGTTTTTT,CASGQPNTGELFF
TRBD1,TRBJ2-5,TRBV7-2,.,TGTGCCAGCAGCCGGGGACAGGGGGCAGTTGAGACCCAGTACTTC,CASSRGQGAVETQYF
.,TRBJ1-2,TRBV28,few,TGTGCCAGCAGTTTCAAGACTAACTATGGCTACACCTTC,CASSFKTNYGYTF
.,TRBJ2-3,TRBV29-1,.,TGCAGCGTTGGGGAGAGGCACCGCGGCACAGATACGCAGTATTTT,CSVGERHRGTDTQYF
.,TRBJ1-5,TRBV19,.,TGTGCCAGTAGCCCGCCGGCGGCAGTTGCAAGCAATCAGCCCCAGCATTTT,CASSPPAAVASNQPQHF
TRBD1,TRBJ2-5,TRBV28,.,TGTGCCAGCAGTTTACTGGACAGGGGCCAAGAGACCCAGTACTTC,CASSLLDRGQETQYF